This T cell receptor beta chain appears in the sequencing data of a study of cytomegalovirus exposure and HLA in healthy donors. Study results and limitations: An Asian-associated ancestry cluster reportedly showed fewer N-insertions than the approximately 660-donor mean in a later analysis. Presence/absence analyses rested on an assumption that sequencing depth was roughly uniform across donors. In a later analysis, at a false discovery rate of 0.05, roughly 16,000 TCR beta sequences matched HLA alleles.

This clone was seen more than once but under ten times. Antigen: not known. The CDR3 extends over 14 amino acids. Germline CDR1 and CDR2: MNHNS and SASEGT. The V and J ends lost 6 bases and 2 bases, in that order; junction bases with no gene match: 6. The primer mix had 60 Vbeta and 13 Jbeta primers. Sequenced by immunoSEQ multiplex PCR; TCRdb stores in-frame clones only, minus some. The data show about 120,000 clones, 65% to 90% seen once. The chain uses TRBV6-1 and TRBJ2-7; 8 bases align to TRBD1. This receptor was obtained from a woman aged 40 to 50 in good health and CMV-seronegative. Specimen: PBMCs. The CDR3 is CASSLLDRAYEQYF. In DNA form, the CDR3 reads TGTGCCAGCAGCCTGCTGGACAGGGCCTACGAGCAGTACTTC.